In this sample, the clone carrying this T cell receptor (beta chain) turned up a few times. Profiled with immunoSEQ multiplex PCR; TCRdb holds only in-frame clones, not every one. This repertoire shows 180,000 or so clones, roughly 84% found once; its top ten account for around 15%. This entry comes from a study of blood T cell repertoires in COVID-19. The CDR3 has 13 amino acids. Germline V gives CDR1 SGHTA, CDR2 FQGNSA. Trimming pared 1 base from V and 11 bases from J, leaving 14 bases between. The sample taken for sequencing was peripheral blood. The V and J genes are TRBV7-2 and TRBJ1-1; no clear D. The sequence came from an older woman with COVID-19, enrolled during active disease. Written as DNA, the CDR3 is TGTGCCAGCAGCTTAGACTCCGGTAAGAGGGCTTTCTTT. This sequence encodes CASSLDSGKRAFF.